Listed here is a single T cell receptor (beta chain). As yet, its antigen is unknown. The PCR was carried out with 60 Vbeta primers and 13 Jbeta primers. Measured with immunoSEQ multiplex PCR; TCRdb has only the in-frame clones, and not every one. The data show about 210,000 clones, about 79% seen once. The sample belongs to a study of cytomegalovirus exposure and HLA in healthy donors. Overall study: HLA-typed donors were the source of around 87 million unique TCRs, which an early data release held.

The germline CDR1 and CDR2 sequences are MRHNA and SNTAGT. V gave up 0 bases and J gave up 10 bases; unmatched junction bases: 6. The CDR3 is 15 amino acids. Study-wide results and caveats: Some TCR beta chains (approximately 180 of them) were listed as cytomegalovirus-associated.

The chain joins TRBV6-4 to TRBJ2-1; 10 bases line up with TRBD1. Sequences were obtained from PBMCs. The TCR comes from a male donor in good health and CMV-seronegative. The CDR3: CASSDSRDRGREQFF. The CDR3 DNA sequence: TGTGCCAGCAGTGACTCAAGGGACAGGGGTAGGGAGCAGTTCTTC.